The 2 T cell receptor beta chains below come from one sample, sequenced in a study of T cells after yellow fever vaccination. TCRdb fed the 5' RACE reads into MiXCR, producing one record per CDR3 protein. Here the sample spans some 340,000 distinct CDR3 sequences, about 10% being singletons. The sequences come from CD4+ T cells sorted from PBMCs, collected 45 days after the yellow fever booster vaccination. The source is a man aged 18 to 29 who received the YFV17D yellow fever vaccine.

This clonotype came up many times. The chain combines TRBV12-3 or TRBV12-4 with TRBJ2-7; perhaps TRBD2 as D (5 bases). Trimming removed 3 bases from V and 2 bases from J, with 8 bases in between. This CDR3 is 13 amino acids long. The CDR3 DNA is TGTGCCAGCAGTTTTCGGGGAGCCTACGAGCAGTACTTC. As protein: CASSFRGAYEQYF.

The V gene is TRBV27, the J gene TRBJ2-3; the match to TRBD2 covers 7 bases. The length of the CDR3 is 16 residues. Looked up from germline, CDR1 is MNHEY and CDR2 is SMNVEV (reference sequence). The V segment lost 4 bases and the J segment 3 bases; nucleotides outside the gene matches: 10. The CDR3 sequence: CASSSPWGDYTDTQYF. In DNA form, the CDR3 reads TGTGCCAGCAGTTCACCATGGGGGGACTATACAGATACGCAGTATTTT.